The entry below gives a single T cell receptor (beta chain) sequence along with its context. This record comes from a study of T-cell memory formation after mild COVID-19. TCRdb independently ran MiXCR on the 5' RACE reads; one entry per CDR3 protein. Found here are around 250,000 distinct CDR3 sequences, over 15% of them singletons; the top ten hold 20% to 25%. The specimen was PBMCs or a T cell subset sorted from them (not recorded which). This receptor was identified in a man between 18 and 29 years old who had mild COVID-19 (a few samples of this study predate the infection). Cell type and time point are not known.

Written as DNA, the CDR3 is TGTGCCAGCAGCCCCCTGGGACAGGGTTTCGTCACCGGGGAGCTGTTTTTT. Its protein product is CASSPLGQGFVTGELFF. This chain uses TRBV7-8 with TRBJ2-2, with TRBD1 identical over 9 bases. The CDR3 runs 17 residues. The V gene end was trimmed by 5 bases and the J gene end by 4 bases; junction bases not matched to a gene: 11. CDR1 is SGHVS and CDR2 is FQNEAQ in the germline V gene.